This paragraph reports one TCR beta chain. The data derive from a study of blood T cell repertoires in COVID-19. Sequencing was performed with immunoSEQ multiplex PCR; in TCRdb, only in-frame clones are kept and a portion is missing. The sample consists of hundreds of thousands of clones, around 90% of them appearing once. Trimming at V came to 1 base and at J to 5 bases, leaving 3 bases not matched to a gene. Germline CDR1 reads MNHNS; CDR2 reads SASEGT. The CDR3 covers 15 residues. Recovered status applied to Cohort 3 donors who had two consecutive negative PCRs. It also applied to those with clearance or with symptom resolution.

The rearrangement uses TRBV6-1 and TRBJ1-5; TRBD1 matches at 9 bases. Sequenced sample: PBMCs or T cells enriched from blood (not recorded which). The receptor was derived from a man aged 60-69 years who had recovered from COVID-19. The CDR3 spells CASSEDRGHDQPQHF. The CDR3 DNA reads TGTGCCAGCAGTGAAGACAGGGGGCACGATCAGCCCCAGCATTTT.